The clone carrying this T cell receptor beta chain was picked up a small number of times. The data belong to a study of T cells after yellow fever vaccination. There are 15 residues in the CDR3. The V end was cut by 3 bases, the J end by 3 bases, with 17 bases between. Per germline, CDR1 DFQATT and CDR2 SNEGSKA (reference sequence). TCRdb reprocessed the 5' RACE reads with MiXCR, giving one entry per CDR3 protein. The table lists some 250,000 distinct CDR3 sequences, less than 9% of them singletons. Sequencing was performed on CD4+ T cells sorted from PBMCs, taken 15 days after the yellow fever booster vaccination. The receptor comes from a young man who received the YFV17D yellow fever vaccine. The genes are TRBV20-1 and TRBJ1-1, with TRBD1 as a possible D gene (6 bases). CDR3 loop: CSASGGARSHTEAFF. CDR3 DNA: TGCAGTGCTAGTGGGGGGGCGCGTAGTCACACTGAAGCTTTCTTT.